The 24 T cell receptor beta chains below come from one sample, sequenced in a study of CD8+CD57+ T cells in acquired aplastic anemia. Researchers used genomic DNA as the template to profile TCR beta VDJ and CDR3. TCRdb re-called the reads with MiXCR, one entry per CDR3 protein. The table lists about 140,000 distinct CDR3 sequences, about 40% of them singletons. The specimen sequenced was sorted CD4+, CD8+, or CD8+CD57+ T cells (not recorded which) from PBMCs. These receptor sequences come from a human donor in good health, serving as a control.

This clonotype came up many times. The genes are TRBV11-3 and TRBJ1-2, with D perhaps matching TRBD1 (5 bases). Germline loops: CDR1 SGHNT, CDR2 YENEEA. The CDR3 runs to 12 residues. Trimming removed 5 bases at V and 4 bases at J, with 8 bases between. The CDR3 nucleotides are TGTGCCAGCAGCCGCGACAGCTATGGCTACACCTTC. It codes for CASSRDSYGYTF.

Regarding this clonotype: At one end, the junction sequence differs from germline, possibly due to a read error. V and J are TRBV10-3 and TRBJ2-3, with 7 positions matching TRBD2. CDR3 size: 15 residues. Per the germline V gene, CDR1 is ENHRY and CDR2 is SYGVKD. The CDR3 loop reads CANSTFAGVSDTQYF. Here the CDR3 DNA reads TGTGCCAACAGTACCTTCGCGGGAGTGTCGGATACGCAGTATTTT.

In this sample, this clonotype turned up many times. The V and J genes are TRBV25-1 and TRBJ1-5, with 8 bases fitting TRBD1. Germline CDR1 MGHDK, CDR2 SYGVNS. The CDR3 totals 14 residues. V was pared by 4 bases and J by 1 base, with 0 bases of the junction left unmatched. The CDR3 nucleotides are TGTGCCAGCAGTGGACAGGGGAGCAATCAGCCCCAGCATTTT. This encodes CASSGQGSNQPQHF.

The genes are TRBV4-1 and TRBJ2-7; no definite D call. Trimming removed 1 base from V and 3 bases from J, with 7 bases in between. Germline CDR1 is MGHRA and CDR2 is YSYEKL. The CDR3 loop spans 13 amino acids. CDR3 DNA sequence: TGCGCCAGCAGCCAAGGTGTTTACTACGAGCAGTACTTC. The encoded protein is CASSQGVYYEQYF.

This clonotype was detected many times. The chain combines TRBV7-2 with TRBJ1-1; 7 bases align to TRBD1. Trimming at V came to 3 bases and at J to 4 bases, leaving 8 bases not matched to a gene. Germline V gene data show CDR1 as SGHTA and CDR2 as FQGNSA. The CDR3 has 15 amino acids. CDR3 nucleotides: TGTGCCAGCAGCTTTTGGCCCCCAGGGGGCACTGAAGCTTTCTTT. Its translation is CASSFWPPGGTEAFF. The whole variable domain, filled in from reference TRBV7-2 and TRBJ1-1, reads GAGVSQSPSNKVTEKGKDVELRCDPISGHTALYWYRQSLGQGLEFLIYFQGNSAPDKSGLPSDRFSAERTGGSVSTLTIQRTQQEDSAVYLCASSFWPPGGTEAFFGQGTRLTVV.

This clonotype occurred a few times. The chain couples TRBV28 to TRBJ1-2; no reliable D call. Germline V gene sequence: CDR1 MDHEN, CDR2 SYDVKM. The CDR3 runs to 16 residues. V lost 7 bases and J 7 bases, leaving 25 bases between the germline ends. The CDR3 DNA reads as TGTGCCAGCACCTCAAAGGTCCGCTCCCTCGGAAGTGGCTACACCTTC. Protein sequence: CASTSKVRSLGSGYTF.

This clonotype has only a few counts. The V gene is TRBV29-1, the J gene TRBJ2-7; 9 nucleotides match TRBD1. CDR3 length: 14 amino acids. Per the germline V gene, CDR1 is SQVTM and CDR2 is ANQGSEA. Trimming removed 3 bases from V and 6 bases from J; junction bases left unmatched: 9. The CDR3 DNA follows: TGCAGCGTTGATATTCCGGGACAGGGTCTCGAGCAGTACTTC. As protein: CSVDIPGQGLEQYF.

This chain uses TRBV30 with TRBJ2-1; 9 positions match TRBD2. The CDR3 sequence is 14 residues long. The V segment lost 3 bases and the J segment 2 bases; nucleotides outside the gene matches: 2. Germline CDR1 GTSNPN, CDR2 SVGIG (reference sequence). The chain's CDR3 is CAWRRGGTYNEQFF. In nucleotides, the CDR3 is TGTGCCTGGAGGCGGGGGGGTACCTACAATGAGCAGTTCTTC.

Turning to this clonotype: This clone may be a read error of a much larger clone one base away. The chain couples TRBV5-1 to TRBJ2-1, with 9 bases matching TRBD2. Per germline, CDR1 SGHRS and CDR2 YFSETQ. V lost 4 bases to trimming and J lost 4 bases; unmatched junction nucleotides: 9. CDR3 length: 16 residues. CDR3 sequence reads: CASSPKTSGPYNEQFF. The DNA of the CDR3 is TGCGCCAGCAGCCCCAAGACTAGCGGACCATACAATGAGCAGTTCTTC.

This clonotype showed up just a few times. The chain recombines TRBV20-1 with TRBJ2-1, with 7 positions matching TRBD2. Germline values: CDR1 DFQATT, CDR2 SNEGSKA (reference sequence). The CDR3 length is 16 residues. Trimming cost V 1 base and J 5 bases; bases outside gene matches: 11. CDR3 residues: CSARVSGLVAHNEQFF. DNA of the CDR3: TGCAGTGCTAGAGTCTCTGGACTAGTGGCTCACAATGAGCAGTTCTTC.

This clonotype was counted ten times or more. The chain uses TRBV7-9 and TRBJ1-2; tentative D call: TRBD1 (5 bases). This CDR3 contains 15 residues. V was shortened by 3 bases and J by 7 bases, with 18 bases between the two germline ends. Germline CDR1 SEHNR, CDR2 FQNEAQ (reference sequence). In nucleotides, the CDR3 is TGTGCCAGCAGCTTGCTAGGGGAAGGGATCGGTGGCTACACCTTC. It encodes CASSLLGEGIGGYTF.

This sequence joins TRBV20-1 and TRBJ2-7; TRBD1 is a possible D gene (6 bases). The germline CDR1 and CDR2 sequences are DFQATT and SNEGSKA (reference sequence). Trimming left V 3 bases short and J 1 base short, with 13 bases between. CDR3 length: 14 residues. CDR3 residues: CSARRQDLSYEQYF. The CDR3 region has the DNA TGCAGTGCTAGGAGACAGGACCTATCCTACGAGCAGTACTTC.

This clonotype was seen repeatedly, ten times or more. This chain uses TRBV13 with TRBJ1-1; D gene uncertain. Germline loops: CDR1 PRHDT, CDR2 FYEKMQ (reference sequence). V was pared by 5 bases and J by 0 bases, with 16 bases between. CDR3 length: 16 residues. The CDR3 nucleotides are TGTGCCAGCAGCCCCCGAACCCATGATCTGAACACTGAAGCTTTCTTT. It codes for CASSPRTHDLNTEAFF.

This clonotype came up many times. J is TRBJ1-1 and V is TRBV6-5; tentative D call: TRBD1 (6 bases). Germline CDR1 MNHEY, CDR2 SVGAGI. The ends were cut back, 7 bases at V and 2 bases at J, with 11 bases in the middle. The CDR3 extends over 13 amino acids. CDR3 DNA sequence: TGTGCCAGCACCGGACAGTTAAACACTGAAGCTTTCTTT. This gives the protein CASTGQLNTEAFF.

As concerns this clonotype: A read error may be the cause here, since a much bigger clone is one base away. The V gene is TRBV6-1, the J gene TRBJ1-2; D not resolved. Germline V CDR1 and CDR2: MNHNS, SASEGT. This CDR3 spans 13 amino acids. CDR3: CASRIGLIYSYTF. The CDR3 nucleotides are TGTGCCAGCCGGATTGGACTGATCTATAGCTACACCTTC.

The rearrangement joins TRBV20-1 to TRBJ1-1; D unresolved. Germline V gene sequence: CDR1 DFQATT, CDR2 SNEGSKA (reference sequence). The CDR3 is 13 residues long. Trimming removed 3 bases at V and 4 bases at J, with 12 bases between. The CDR3 DNA reads as TGCAGTGCTAGGGTTACGTGGGGCACTGAAGCTTTCTTT. Its translation: CSARVTWGTEAFF.

V gene TRBV20-1 combines with J gene TRBJ2-7; D ambiguous. The CDR3 covers 14 residues. CDR1 and CDR2 (germline): DFQATT, SNEGSKA (reference sequence). Trimming stripped 0 bases from V and 0 bases from J, with 9 bases between. The CDR3 spells CSARDEQISYEQYF. The DNA of the CDR3 is TGCAGTGCTAGAGATGAGCAGATCTCCTACGAGCAGTACTTC.

In regard to this clonotype: A much larger clone differs by one base, so this may be a read error. The chain uses TRBV11-2 and TRBJ2-5; unclear D gene. This CDR3 region has 14 residues. From germline, CDR1 is SGHAT and CDR2 FQNNGV. CDR3 loop: CASSLGRRQETQHF. CDR3 nucleotides: TGTGCCAGCAGCCTCGGACGGCGGCAAGAGACCCAGCACTTC. Full variable domain (rest looked up from reference TRBV11-2 and TRBJ2-5): EAGVAQSPRYKIIEKRQSVAFWCNPISGHATLYWYQQILGQGPKLLIQFQNNGVVDDSQLPKDRFSAERLKGVDSTLKIQPAKLEDSAVYLCASSLGRRQETQHFGPGTRLLVL.

The sample holds many counts of this clonotype. The genes are TRBV20-1 and TRBJ2-5; 7 bases align to TRBD1. CDR1 is DFQATT and CDR2 is SNEGSKA in the germline V gene (reference sequence). The CDR3 has 14 amino acids. The trim removed 5 bases at V and 2 bases at J, leaving 8 bases unmatched. This CDR3 is CSASGTDGQETQYF. CDR3 DNA sequence: TGCAGTGCTTCCGGGACAGATGGACAAGAGACCCAGTACTTC.

The chain carries TRBV19 and TRBJ1-5; D might be TRBD1 (6 bases). Germline loops: CDR1 LNHDA, CDR2 SQIVND (reference sequence). CDR3 length equals 14 residues. The ends were cut back, 3 bases at V and 5 bases at J, with 11 bases in the middle. The CDR3 here is CASSIRGGDQPQHF. In nucleotides, the CDR3 is TGTGCCAGTAGTATTAGGGGGGGGGATCAGCCCCAGCATTTT. Together with reference TRBV19 and TRBJ1-5, the CDR3 gives the full variable domain: DGGITQSPKYLFRKEGQNVTLSCEQNLNHDAMYWYRQDPGQGLRLIYYSQIVNDFQKGDIAEGYSVSREKKESFPLTVTSAQKNPTAFYLCASSIRGGDQPQHFGDGTRLSIL.

The chain joins TRBV6-4 to TRBJ1-6, with 7 nucleotides matching TRBD1. The J segment lost 6 bases and the V segment lost 3 bases, leaving 5 bases of the junction unmatched. Germline assignment: CDR1 MRHNA and CDR2 SNTAGT. This CDR3 is 15 amino acids long. CDR3 sequence reads: CASSEGDSVNSPLHF. The CDR3 region has the DNA TGTGCCAGCAGTGAGGGGGACAGCGTTAATTCACCCCTCCACTTT.

V is TRBV15 and J is TRBJ2-3, with D possibly matching TRBD1 (5 bases). From germline, CDR1 is LNHNV and CDR2 YYDKDF (reference sequence). The CDR3 runs 17 residues. Trimming took 0 bases from V and 6 from J, leaving 19 bases between them. CDR3 in DNA: TGTGCCACCAGCAGAGAGCATTCGGTAGGGGCCACCGATACGCAGTATTTT. Residues: CATSREHSVGATDTQYF.

This clonotype has ten or more counts. The chain joins TRBV15 to TRBJ2-3; 10 bases fit TRBD2. This CDR3 is 13 amino acids long. CDR1 and CDR2 from the germline V gene are LNHNV and YYDKDF (reference sequence). V was clipped by 7 bases and J by 9 bases; unmatched bases: 7. CDR3 coding DNA: TGTGCCACCACCCAGGGACTAGCGCAGACGCAGTATTTT. Translated, it gives CATTQGLAQTQYF. Using reference TRBV15 and TRBJ2-3 for the parts outside the CDR3, the full variable domain is DAMVIQNPRYQVTQFGKPVTLSCSQTLNHNVMYWYQQKSSQAPKLLFHYYDKDFNNEADTPDNFQSRRPNTSFCFLDIRSPGLGDTAMYLCATTQGLAQTQYFGPGTRLTVL.

The V gene is TRBV9, the J gene TRBJ1-6, with TRBD1 identical over 10 bases. The length of the CDR3 is 13 residues. V shed 4 bases, J shed 12 bases, and the junction held 4 bases outside the gene matches. Germline V gene sequence: CDR1 SGDLS, CDR2 YYNGEE. CDR3 nucleotide sequence: TGTGCCAGCAGCCTCGGACAGGGGGGACCCCTCCACTTT. This codes for CASSLGQGGPLHF.